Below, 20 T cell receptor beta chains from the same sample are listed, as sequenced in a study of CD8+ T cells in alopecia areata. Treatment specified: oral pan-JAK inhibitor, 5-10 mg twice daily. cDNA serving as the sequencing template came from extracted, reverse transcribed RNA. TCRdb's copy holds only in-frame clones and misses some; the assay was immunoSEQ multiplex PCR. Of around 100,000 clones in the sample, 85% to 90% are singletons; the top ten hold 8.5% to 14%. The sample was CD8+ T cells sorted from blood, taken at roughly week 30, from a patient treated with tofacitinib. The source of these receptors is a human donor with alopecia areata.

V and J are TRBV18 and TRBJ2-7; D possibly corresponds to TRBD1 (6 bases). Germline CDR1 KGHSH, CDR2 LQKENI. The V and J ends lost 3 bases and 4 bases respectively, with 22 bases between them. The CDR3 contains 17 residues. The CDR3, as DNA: TGTGCCAGCTCACCTAAGCCTCGACAGGCCGAGGGGTACGAGCAGTACTTC. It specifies CASSPKPRQAEGYEQYF.

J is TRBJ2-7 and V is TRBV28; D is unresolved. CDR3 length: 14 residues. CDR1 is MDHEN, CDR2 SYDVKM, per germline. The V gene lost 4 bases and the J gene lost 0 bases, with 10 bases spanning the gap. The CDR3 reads CASSSLADSYEQYF. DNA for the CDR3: TGTGCCAGCAGTTCTCTGGCGGACTCCTACGAGCAGTACTTC.

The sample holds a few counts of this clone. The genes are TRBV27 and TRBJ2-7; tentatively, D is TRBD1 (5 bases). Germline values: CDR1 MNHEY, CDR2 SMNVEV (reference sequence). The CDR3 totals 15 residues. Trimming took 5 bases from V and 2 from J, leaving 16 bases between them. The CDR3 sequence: CASSPYPDSTYEQYF. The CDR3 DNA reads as TGTGCCAGCAGTCCATACCCTGACAGTACCTACGAGCAGTACTTC.

The CDR3 DNA sequence: TGTGCCAGCAGAAAGGGGAACACTGAAGCTTTCTTT. Translating gives CASRKGNTEAFF. The J gene is TRBJ1-1, the V gene TRBV7-9; D not resolved. The length of the CDR3 is 12 residues. V lost 6 bases to trimming and J lost 1 base, with 6 bases between them. Germline CDR1 and CDR2: SEHNR and FQNEAQ (reference sequence).

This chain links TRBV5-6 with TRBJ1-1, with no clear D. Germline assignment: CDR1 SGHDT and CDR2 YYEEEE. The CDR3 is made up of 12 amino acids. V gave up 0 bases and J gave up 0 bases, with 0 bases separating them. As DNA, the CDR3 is TGTGCCAGCAGCTTGGTGAACACTGAAGCTTTCTTT. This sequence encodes CASSLVNTEAFF.

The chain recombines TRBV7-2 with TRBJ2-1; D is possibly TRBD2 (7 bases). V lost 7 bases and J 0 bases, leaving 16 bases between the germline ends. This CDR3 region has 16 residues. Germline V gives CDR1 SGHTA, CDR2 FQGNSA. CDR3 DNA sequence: TGTGCCAGCACCCTGGGGGGGCGGCCCTCCTACAATGAGCAGTTCTTC. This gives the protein CASTLGGRPSYNEQFF.

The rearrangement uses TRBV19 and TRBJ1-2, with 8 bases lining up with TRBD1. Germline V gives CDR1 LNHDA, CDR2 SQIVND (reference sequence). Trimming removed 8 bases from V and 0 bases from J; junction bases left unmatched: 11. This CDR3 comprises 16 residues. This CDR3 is CASRHRGEAANYGYTF. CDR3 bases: TGTGCCAGTCGTCACAGGGGGGAAGCAGCTAACTATGGCTACACCTTC.

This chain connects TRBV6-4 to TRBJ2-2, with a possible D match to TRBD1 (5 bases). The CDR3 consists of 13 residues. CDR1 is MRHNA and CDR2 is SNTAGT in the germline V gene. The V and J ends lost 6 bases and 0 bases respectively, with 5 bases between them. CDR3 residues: CASRQANTGELFF. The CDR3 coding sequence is TGTGCCAGCAGACAGGCGAACACCGGGGAGCTGTTTTTT.

The CDR3, as DNA: TGTGCCAGCAGCTTAACGGGGGAAAAGCCCCAGCATTTT. It specifies CASSLTGEKPQHF. The chain recombines TRBV7-9 with TRBJ1-5, with TRBD1 as a possible D gene (5 bases). Germline CDR1 is SEHNR and CDR2 is FQNEAQ (reference sequence). The germline V and J ends were trimmed by 2 bases and 8 bases, with 10 bases remaining between them. The CDR3 spans 13 residues. Based on the CDR3 plus reference TRBV7-9 and TRBJ1-5, the full variable domain is DTGVSQNPRHKITKRGQNVTFRCDPISEHNRLYWYRQTLGQGPEFLTYFQNEAQLEKSRLLSDRFSAERPKGSFSTLEIQRTEQGDSAMYLCASSLTGEKPQHFGDGTRLSIL.

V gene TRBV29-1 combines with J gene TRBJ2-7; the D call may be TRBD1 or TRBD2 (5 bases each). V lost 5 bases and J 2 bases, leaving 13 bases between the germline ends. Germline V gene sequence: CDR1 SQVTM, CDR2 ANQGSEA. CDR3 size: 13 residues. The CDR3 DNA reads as TGCAGCGTTTCGGACGGGGACCCCTACGAGCAGTACTTC. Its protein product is CSVSDGDPYEQYF.

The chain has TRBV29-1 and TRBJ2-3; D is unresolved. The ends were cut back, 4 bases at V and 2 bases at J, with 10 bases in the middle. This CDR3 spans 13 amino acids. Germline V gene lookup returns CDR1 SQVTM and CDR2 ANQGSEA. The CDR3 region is CSVVAQHTDTQYF. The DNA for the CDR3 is TGCAGCGTTGTGGCACAGCACACAGATACGCAGTATTTT.

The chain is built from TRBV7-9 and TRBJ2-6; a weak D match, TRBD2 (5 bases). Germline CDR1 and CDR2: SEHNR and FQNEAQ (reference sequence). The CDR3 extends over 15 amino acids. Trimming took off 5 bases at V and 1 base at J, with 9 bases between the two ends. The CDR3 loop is CASSEDFSGANVLTF. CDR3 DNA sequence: TGTGCCAGCAGCGAGGACTTTTCTGGGGCCAACGTCCTGACTTTC. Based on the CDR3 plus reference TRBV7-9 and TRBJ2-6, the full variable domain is DTGVSQNPRHKITKRGQNVTFRCDPISEHNRLYWYRQTLGQGPEFLTYFQNEAQLEKSRLLSDRFSAERPKGSFSTLEIQRTEQGDSAMYLCASSEDFSGANVLTFGAGSRLTVL.

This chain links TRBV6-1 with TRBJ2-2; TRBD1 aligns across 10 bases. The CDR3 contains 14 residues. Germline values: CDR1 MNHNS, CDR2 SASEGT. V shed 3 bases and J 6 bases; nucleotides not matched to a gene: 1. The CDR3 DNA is TGTGCCAGCAGTGAGGGACAGGGGCCCGGGGAGCTGTTTTTT. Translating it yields CASSEGQGPGELFF.

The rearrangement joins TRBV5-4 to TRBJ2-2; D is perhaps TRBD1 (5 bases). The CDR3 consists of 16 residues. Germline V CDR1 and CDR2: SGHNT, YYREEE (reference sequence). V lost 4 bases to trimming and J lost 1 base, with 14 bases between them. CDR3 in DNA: TGTGCCAGCAGCCTGCTCCTGGGGCAGAACACCGGGGAGCTGTTTTTT. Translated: CASSLLLGQNTGELFF.

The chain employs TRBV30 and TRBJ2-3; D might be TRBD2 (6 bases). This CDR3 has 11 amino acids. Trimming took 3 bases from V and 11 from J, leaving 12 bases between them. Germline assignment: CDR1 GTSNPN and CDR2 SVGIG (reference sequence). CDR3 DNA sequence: TGTGCCTGGAGCCCCGGAGGGGAGCAGTATTTT. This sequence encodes CAWSPGGEQYF.

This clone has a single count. In DNA form, the CDR3 reads TGTGCCAGCAGCTTTCGAGCGATACCCTACGAGCAGTACTTC. It yields the protein CASSFRAIPYEQYF. This rearrangement joins TRBV5-4 to TRBJ2-7; D gene uncertain. CDR1 and CDR2 from the germline V gene are SGHNT and YYREEE (reference sequence). Trimming shortened V by 2 bases and J by 2 bases, and 11 bases separated the two germline ends. CDR3 size: 14 residues.

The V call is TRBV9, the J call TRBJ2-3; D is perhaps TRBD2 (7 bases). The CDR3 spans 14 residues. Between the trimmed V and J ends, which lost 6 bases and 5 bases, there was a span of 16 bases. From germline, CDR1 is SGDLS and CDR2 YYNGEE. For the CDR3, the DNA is TGTGCCAGCACCACTAAGGGAGGGGGAGATACGCAGTATTTT. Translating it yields CASTTKGGGDTQYF.

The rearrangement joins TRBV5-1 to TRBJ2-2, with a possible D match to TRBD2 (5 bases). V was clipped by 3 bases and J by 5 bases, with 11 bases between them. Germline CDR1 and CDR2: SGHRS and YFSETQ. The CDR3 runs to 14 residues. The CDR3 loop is CASSWIVATGELFF. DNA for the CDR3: TGCGCCAGCAGCTGGATTGTAGCGACCGGGGAGCTGTTTTTT.

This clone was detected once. The CDR3 spells CASSPSGAGETQYF. CDR3 in DNA: TGTGCCAGCAGTCCTAGCGGGGCCGGGGAGACCCAGTACTTC. The chain recombines TRBV7-9 with TRBJ2-5; 9 bases fit TRBD2. V dropped 6 bases and J dropped 5; count of bases not matched to a gene: 7. CDR3 length: 14 amino acids. Germline CDR1 is SEHNR and CDR2 is FQNEAQ (reference sequence).

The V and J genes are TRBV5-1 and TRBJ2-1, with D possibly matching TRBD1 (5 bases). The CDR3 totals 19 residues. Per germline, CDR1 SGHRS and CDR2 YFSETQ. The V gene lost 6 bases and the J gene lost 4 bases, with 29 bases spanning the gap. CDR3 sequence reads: CASKRMEVRGTSDYNEQFF. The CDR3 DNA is TGCGCCAGCAAGCGTATGGAAGTTAGGGGAACCTCGGATTACAATGAGCAGTTCTTC.